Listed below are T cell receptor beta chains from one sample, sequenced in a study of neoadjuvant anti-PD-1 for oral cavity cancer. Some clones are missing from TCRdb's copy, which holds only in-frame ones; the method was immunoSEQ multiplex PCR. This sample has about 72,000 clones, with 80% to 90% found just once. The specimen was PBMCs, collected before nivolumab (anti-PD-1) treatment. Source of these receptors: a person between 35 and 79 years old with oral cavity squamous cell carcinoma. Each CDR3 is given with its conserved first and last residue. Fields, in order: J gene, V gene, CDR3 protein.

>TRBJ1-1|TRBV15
CATSSTGGLFQMNTEAFF
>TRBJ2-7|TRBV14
CASSLTSYTTSYEQYF
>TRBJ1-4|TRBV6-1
CASLGTGKLFF
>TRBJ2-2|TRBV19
CASSTFRTSGRGNTGELFF
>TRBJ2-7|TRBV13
CASSVDRGRAEQYF
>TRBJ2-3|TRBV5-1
CASSRQGAIGTDTQYF
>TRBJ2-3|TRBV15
CATSRGGGMADTQYF
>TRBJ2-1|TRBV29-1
CSVRTGHPTDLGEFF
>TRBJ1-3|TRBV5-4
CASSYGSGNTIYF
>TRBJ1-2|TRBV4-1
CASSQAWSTDGYTF
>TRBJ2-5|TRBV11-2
CASSLGSGRAWTQYF
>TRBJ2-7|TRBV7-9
CASSFTGGLSYEQYF
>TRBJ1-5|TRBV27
CASMSLYSNQPQHF
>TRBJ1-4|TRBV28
CASSLGQGAIFF
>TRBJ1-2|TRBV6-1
CASRAPVRDGYTF
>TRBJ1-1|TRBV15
CATSRDYGRATNTEAFF
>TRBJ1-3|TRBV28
CASSSSDRLGNTIYF
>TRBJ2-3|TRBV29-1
CSVVSGQGAGEQYF
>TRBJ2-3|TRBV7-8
CASSGLGGLSTDTQYF
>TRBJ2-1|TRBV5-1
CASSLSGGSSYNEQFF
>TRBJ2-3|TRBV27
CASSYTGGRASLDTQYF
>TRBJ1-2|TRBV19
CASSVYGTPVGGGYTF
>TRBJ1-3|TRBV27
CASSLRRGSGNTIYF
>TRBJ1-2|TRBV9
CASSVGGDNGYTF
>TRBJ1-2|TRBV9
CASSVEATGGRYGYTF
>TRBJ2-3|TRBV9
CASSVFNGGADTQYF
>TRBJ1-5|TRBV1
CTSSPPARGKPQHF
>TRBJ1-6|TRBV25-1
CASSESGNSPLHF
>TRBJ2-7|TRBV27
CASSLAGITSYEQYF